This TCR beta chain stems from a study of blood T cells in healthy people across ages. Study-wide results and limits: In long-lived donors, naive CD4+ cell counts and diversity exceeded those of aged donors.

Each sample provided at least 5.5 micrograms of extracted total RNA. Regarding this clonotype: Its antigen is undetermined.

Primed by a sample-barcoded 5' primer and a J-beta primer mix, a second PCR proceeded for about 6 to 12 cycles. TCRdb used MiXCR to reprocess the 5' RACE reads, holding one entry per CDR3 protein. The data contain roughly 720,000 distinct CDR3 sequences, approximately 55% of them singletons. There are 13 residues in the CDR3. Germline assignment: CDR1 SGDLS and CDR2 YYNGEE. With 5 bases removed from V and 5 bases from J, the gap between germline ends came to 13 bases. The sequencing sample was made of blood. The J gene is TRBJ1-1, the V gene TRBV9; the D gene is possibly TRBD1 (6 bases). This receptor was taken from a man aged 80 or over in good health. The chain's CDR3 is CASSAQGGTEAFF. The CDR3 DNA sequence: TGTGCCAGCAGTGCACAGGGTGGAACTGAAGCTTTCTTT. The variable domain in full, completed from reference TRBV9 and TRBJ1-1, reads DSGVTQTPKHLITATGQRVTLRCSPRSGDLSVYWYQQSLDQGLQFLIQYYNGEERAKGNILERFSAQQFPDLHSELNLSSLELGDSALYFCASSAQGGTEAFFGQGTRLTVV.